Listed here are 9 T cell receptor beta chains from one sample, sequenced in a study of blood T cells in healthy people across ages. With a J-beta primer mix and a sample-barcoded 5' primer, a second PCR ran 7 to 11 cycles. TCRdb re-called the 5' RACE reads through MiXCR, storing one row per CDR3 protein. This sample carries hundreds of thousands of distinct CDR3 sequences, roughly 25% of them seen once, and the ten largest clones take about 3%. The same specimen was also included in a second study, on T cells of mothers and their children.

Sequencing was performed on blood. These receptors all stem from a boy aged 10-17 years in good health.

The chain joins TRBV2 to TRBJ2-5; TRBD1 aligns across 10 bases. The DNA matches TRBJ2-7 better at its end, which makes the J call doubtful. Germline V CDR1 and CDR2: SNHLY, FYNNEI. This CDR3 has 13 residues. The CDR3: CASAGTGAHEQYF. The CDR3 region has the DNA TGTGCCAGCGCCGGGACAGGGGCCCACGAGCAGTACTTC.

V usage is TRBV6-2 or TRBV6-3 and J usage is TRBJ2-2; TRBD2 matches at 13 bases. V lost 5 bases, J lost 6 bases, and 3 bases stayed unmatched. This CDR3 has 15 amino acids. The germline CDR1 and CDR2 sequences are MNHEY and SVGEGT. The CDR3: CASSRLAGGPGELFF. CDR3 in DNA: TGTGCCAGCAGTCGACTAGCGGGGGGTCCCGGGGAGCTGTTTTTT.

The chain employs TRBV2 and TRBJ2-4; 9 nucleotides line up with TRBD1. Trimming took 0 bases from V and 8 from J; bases not matched to a gene: 2. Per the germline V gene, CDR1 is SNHLY and CDR2 is FYNNEI. This CDR3 is 14 amino acids long. The CDR3 reads CASSEAGQGDIQYF. CDR3 DNA: TGTGCCAGCAGTGAAGCGGGACAGGGAGACATTCAGTACTTC.

This clonotype has a handful of counts. The CDR3 region is CASSQPKTGTKNIQYF. CDR3 in DNA: TGCGCCAGCAGCCAACCGAAGACAGGGACCAAAAACATTCAGTACTTC. The V call is TRBV4-1, the J call TRBJ2-4, with TRBD1 matching over 7 bases. After removal of 2 bases from V and 2 bases from J, the junction contained 6 bases not matched to a gene. The germline CDR1 and CDR2 sequences are MGHRA and YSYEKL. The length of the CDR3 is 16 residues.

This chain links TRBV20-1 with TRBJ2-3; the D gene is possibly TRBD1 (6 bases). The CDR3 loop spans 14 amino acids. The germline CDR1 and CDR2 sequences are DFQATT and SNEGSKA (reference sequence). With 4 bases removed from V and 1 base from J, the gap between germline ends came to 12 bases. The CDR3 coding sequence is TGCAGTGCTATGTCTCAGGGGCGCACAGATACGCAGTATTTT. This translates into CSAMSQGRTDTQYF.

This clonotype has a handful of counts. The J gene is TRBJ2-5, the V gene TRBV2; 8 bases match TRBD2. Germline CDR1 SNHLY, CDR2 FYNNEI. V lost 8 bases, J lost 0 bases, and 5 bases stayed unmatched. The CDR3 is 14 residues long. CDR3 amino acids: CASDSSGYQETQYF. In nucleotides, the CDR3 is TGTGCCAGCGACTCTAGCGGGTACCAAGAGACCCAGTACTTC.

The gene calls are TRBV29-1 and TRBJ2-7, with TRBD1 matching over 8 bases. Trimming at V came to 6 bases and at J to 3 bases, leaving 7 bases not matched to a gene. Germline CDR1 reads SQVTM; CDR2 reads ANQGSEA. The CDR3 extends over 13 amino acids. The CDR3 bases are TGCAGCGTCGACAGGGGCCGGGGCTACGAGCAGTACTTC. Protein product: CSVDRGRGYEQYF.

V is TRBV28 and J is TRBJ1-2; D ambiguous. V was shortened by 5 bases and J by 2 bases, with 12 bases between the two germline ends. CDR1 and CDR2 from the germline V gene are MDHEN and SYDVKM. The length of the CDR3 is 14 residues. This chain's CDR3 is CASSPATGNYGYTF. CDR3 sequence (DNA): TGTGCCAGCAGTCCTGCGACGGGAAACTATGGCTACACCTTC.

The chain has TRBV12-3 or TRBV12-4 and TRBJ1-2; D is undetermined. CDR3 length equals 15 residues. V was trimmed by 3 bases and J by 5 bases, leaving 16 bases between them. CDR3 loop: CASSFTGSTPYGYTF. The DNA for the CDR3 is TGTGCCAGCAGTTTCACCGGGTCTACCCCATATGGCTACACCTTC.